Sequencing of this T cell receptor beta chain was carried out in a study of shared clonotypes between healthy human individuals. CDR1 and CDR2 (germline): SEHNR, FQNEAQ (reference sequence). V gave up 6 bases and J gave up 5 bases, with 22 bases separating them. The CDR3 extends over 16 amino acids. The table came from immunoSEQ multiplex PCR; TCRdb's copy has only in-frame clones and leaves some out. The sample lists about 1.4 million clones, around 97% seen once, with 0.95% to 1.5% in the top ten. The receptor's source is a man between 25 and 39 years old in good health. V and J are TRBV7-9 and TRBJ1-2, with D perhaps TRBD1 (5 bases). Sequencing was performed on naive CD4+ T cells sorted from blood. The subset: CD45RA+ positively selected. The CDR3 is CASSPFSRDGRYGYTF. The CDR3 DNA reads as TGTGCCAGCAGTCCTTTTTCTAGGGACGGGAGATATGGCTACACCTTC.